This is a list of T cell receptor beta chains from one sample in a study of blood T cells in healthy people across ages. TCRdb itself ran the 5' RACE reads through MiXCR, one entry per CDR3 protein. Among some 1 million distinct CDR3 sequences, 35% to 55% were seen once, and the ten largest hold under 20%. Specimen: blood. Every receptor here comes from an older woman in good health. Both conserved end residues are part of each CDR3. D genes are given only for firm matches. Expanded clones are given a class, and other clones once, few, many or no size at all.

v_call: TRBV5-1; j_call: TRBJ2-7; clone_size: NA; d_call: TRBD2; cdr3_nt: TGCGCCAGCAGCTGGACCGGGACTAGCGGGATCTACGAGCAGTACTTC; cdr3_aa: CASSWTGTSGIYEQYF
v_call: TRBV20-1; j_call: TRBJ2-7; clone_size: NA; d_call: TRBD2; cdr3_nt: TGCAGTGCTAGGGGACTAGCGGGAGGGCCCTACGAGCAGTACTTC; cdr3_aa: CSARGLAGGPYEQYF
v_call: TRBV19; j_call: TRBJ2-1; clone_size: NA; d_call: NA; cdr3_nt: TGTGCCAGTAGTTGGGCAGACCCCTACAATGAGCAGTTCTTC; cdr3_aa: CASSWADPYNEQFF
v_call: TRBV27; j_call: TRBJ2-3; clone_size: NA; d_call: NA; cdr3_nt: TGTGCCAGCACTACTAGTGGTGGAGATACGCAGTATTTT; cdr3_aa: CASTTSGGDTQYF
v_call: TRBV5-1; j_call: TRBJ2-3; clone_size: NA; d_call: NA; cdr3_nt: TGCGCCAGCAGCCCTGCCGTACAAATCACAGATACGCAGTATTTT; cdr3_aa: CASSPAVQITDTQYF
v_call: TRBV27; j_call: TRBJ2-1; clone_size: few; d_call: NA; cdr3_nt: TGTGCCAGCTGGAACTACAATGAGCAGTTCTTC; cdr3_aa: CASWNYNEQFF
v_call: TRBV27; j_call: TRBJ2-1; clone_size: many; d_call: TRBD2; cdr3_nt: TGTGCCAGCAGTCCGGGACTAGCGGCCCCCGGCTCCTACAATGAGCAGTTCTTC; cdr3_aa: CASSPGLAAPGSYNEQFF
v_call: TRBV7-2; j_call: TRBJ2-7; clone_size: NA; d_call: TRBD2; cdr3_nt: TGTGCCAGCAGCTTAGCGGCTAGCGGATTCCCCAGGGACGAGCAGTACTTC; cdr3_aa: CASSLAASGFPRDEQYF
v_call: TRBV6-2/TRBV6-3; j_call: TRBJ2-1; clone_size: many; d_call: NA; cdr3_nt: TGTGCCAGCAGTAATGGACAGCAGCAGTTCTTC; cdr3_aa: CASSNGQQQFF
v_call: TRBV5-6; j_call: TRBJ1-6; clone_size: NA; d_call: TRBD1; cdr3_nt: TGTGCCAGCAGCAAGAGGACAGGGAATAATTCACCCCTCCACTTT; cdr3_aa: CASSKRTGNNSPLHF
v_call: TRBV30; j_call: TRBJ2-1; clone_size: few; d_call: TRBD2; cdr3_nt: TGTGCCTGGAGAGCCGGGACTAGCGGGAGTGATGAGCAGTTCTTC; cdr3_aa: CAWRAGTSGSDEQFF
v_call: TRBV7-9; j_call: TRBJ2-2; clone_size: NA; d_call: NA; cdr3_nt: TGTGCCAGCAGCTTAGATGCCGGGGAGCTGTTTTTT; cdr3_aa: CASSLDAGELFF
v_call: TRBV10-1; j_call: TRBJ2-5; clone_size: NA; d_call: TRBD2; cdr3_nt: TGCGCCAGCAGTGCGACTAGCGGGAGTGGGGAGACCCAGTACTTC; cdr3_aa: CASSATSGSGETQYF
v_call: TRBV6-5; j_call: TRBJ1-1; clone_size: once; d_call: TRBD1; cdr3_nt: TGTGCCAGCAGTTACAGTCGACAGGGGACTGAAGCTTTCTTT; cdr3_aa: CASSYSRQGTEAFF
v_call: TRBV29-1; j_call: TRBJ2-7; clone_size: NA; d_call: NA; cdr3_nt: TGCAGCGTTCTTCTCTACAATGAGCAGTACTTC; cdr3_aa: CSVLLYNEQYF
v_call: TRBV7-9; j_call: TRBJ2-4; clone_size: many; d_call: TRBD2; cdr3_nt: TGTGCCAGTCGACTAGCGGGAGGAGGAGAGCAGTACTTC; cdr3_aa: CASRLAGGGEQYF
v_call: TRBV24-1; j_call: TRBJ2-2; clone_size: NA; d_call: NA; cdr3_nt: TGTGCCACCAGTGTCGGGGGTAACACCGGGGAGCTGTTTTTT; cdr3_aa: CATSVGGNTGELFF
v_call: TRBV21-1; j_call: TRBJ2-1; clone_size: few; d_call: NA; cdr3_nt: TGTGCCAGCAGCAAAAATACAGGGGCTTTTGGAAATGAGCAGTTCTTC; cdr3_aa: CASSKNTGAFGNEQFF
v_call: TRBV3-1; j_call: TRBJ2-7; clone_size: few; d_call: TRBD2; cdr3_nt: TGTGCCAGCAGCCCTACTAGCGGAGGCTCCTACGAGCAGTACTTC; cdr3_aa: CASSPTSGGSYEQYF
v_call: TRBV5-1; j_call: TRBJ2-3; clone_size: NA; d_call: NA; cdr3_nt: TGCGCCAGCAGCTCGACCCCCCATAGAGGGGATACGCAGTATTTT; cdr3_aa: CASSSTPHRGDTQYF
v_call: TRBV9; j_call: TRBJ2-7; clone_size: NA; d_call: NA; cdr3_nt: TGTGCCAGCAGCGTAGGGACTCCCTCCTACGAGCAGTACTTC; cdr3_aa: CASSVGTPSYEQYF
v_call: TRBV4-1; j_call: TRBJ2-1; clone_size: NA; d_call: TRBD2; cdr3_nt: TGCGCCAGCAGCCAACTGGTTGAAGCGGGAATAGTGGGCAATGAGCAGTTCTTC; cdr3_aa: CASSQLVEAGIVGNEQFF
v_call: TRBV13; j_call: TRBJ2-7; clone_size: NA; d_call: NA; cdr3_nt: TGTGCCAGCAGCTTCCCGGGGGCGCAGGCCTACGAGCAGTACTTC; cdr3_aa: CASSFPGAQAYEQYF
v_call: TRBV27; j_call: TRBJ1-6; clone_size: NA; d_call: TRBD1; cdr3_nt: TGTGCCAGCAGTTTATGGTCCGGGGGAGGGGGCAGTTCACCCCTCCACTTT; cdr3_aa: CASSLWSGGGGSSPLHF
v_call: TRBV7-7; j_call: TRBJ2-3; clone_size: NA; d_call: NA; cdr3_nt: TGTGCCAGCAGCTTTTACCACACAGATACGCAGTATTTT; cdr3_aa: CASSFYHTDTQYF
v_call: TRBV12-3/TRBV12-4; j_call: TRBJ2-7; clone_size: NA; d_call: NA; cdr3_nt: TGTGCCAGCAGACCCCAGGGGGGCTACGAGCAGTACTTC; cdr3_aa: CASRPQGGYEQYF
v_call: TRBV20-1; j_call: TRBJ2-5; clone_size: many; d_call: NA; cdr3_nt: TGCAGTGCCAATACAGGGCGGGGAGAGACCCAGTACTTC; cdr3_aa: CSANTGRGETQYF
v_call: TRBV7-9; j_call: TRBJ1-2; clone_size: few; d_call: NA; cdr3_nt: TGTGCCAGCACCGCGGGGAGATTCTATGGCTACACCTTC; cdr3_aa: CASTAGRFYGYTF
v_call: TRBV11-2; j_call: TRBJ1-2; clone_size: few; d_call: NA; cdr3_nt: TGTGCCAGCAGCTTAGATTTTTTGGTGGGAACAGACCTCTATGGCTACACCTTC; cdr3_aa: CASSLDFLVGTDLYGYTF
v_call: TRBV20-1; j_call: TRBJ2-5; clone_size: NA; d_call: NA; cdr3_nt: TGCAGTGCTCCTCGGAGAGGTAGCGGACGTTACAATGAGCAGTACTTC; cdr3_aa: CSAPRRGSGRYNEQYF
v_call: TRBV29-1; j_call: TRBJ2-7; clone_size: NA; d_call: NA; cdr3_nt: TGCAGCGTTGAAGCGGGCGGAAAACCCTACGAGCAGTACTTC; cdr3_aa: CSVEAGGKPYEQYF
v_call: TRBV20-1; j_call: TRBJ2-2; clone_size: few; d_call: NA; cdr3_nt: TGCAGTGCTAGAACGCCCTGGGGCGGGGAGCTGTTTTTT; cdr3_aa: CSARTPWGGELFF
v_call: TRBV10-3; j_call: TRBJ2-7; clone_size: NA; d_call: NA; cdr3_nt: TGTGCCATCAGTGAGTCGGGCAGGCTCTCCTACGAGCAGTACTTC; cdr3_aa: CAISESGRLSYEQYF
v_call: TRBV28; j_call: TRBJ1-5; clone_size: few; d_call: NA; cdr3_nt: TGTGCCAGCAGTTTGTTGGATCAGCCCCAGCATTTT; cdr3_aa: CASSLLDQPQHF
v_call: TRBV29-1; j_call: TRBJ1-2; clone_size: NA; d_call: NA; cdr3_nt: TGCAGCGTTGCCGAATTAGTAGGAGGCCACACCTTC; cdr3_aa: CSVAELVGGHTF
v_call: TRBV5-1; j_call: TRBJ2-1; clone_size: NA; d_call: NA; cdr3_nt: TGCGCCAGCAGTTGGGACGAGAATGAGCAGTTCTTC; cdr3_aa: CASSWDENEQFF
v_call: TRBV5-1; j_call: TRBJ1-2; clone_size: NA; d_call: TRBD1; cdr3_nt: TGCGCCAGCAGCTCCCCGACAGGGGAGAACTATGGCTACACCTTC; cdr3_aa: CASSSPTGENYGYTF
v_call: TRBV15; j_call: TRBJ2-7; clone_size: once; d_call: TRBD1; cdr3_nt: TGTGCCACCAGCAGAGGCAGGACAGGGATCAACGAGCAGTACTTC; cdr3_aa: CATSRGRTGINEQYF
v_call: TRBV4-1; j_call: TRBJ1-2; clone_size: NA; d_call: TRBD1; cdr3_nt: TGCGCCAGCAGCCCCTCGAAGGGGGCTGCCTATGGCTACACCTTC; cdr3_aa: CASSPSKGAAYGYTF
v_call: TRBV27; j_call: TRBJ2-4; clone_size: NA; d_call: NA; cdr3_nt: TGTGCCAGCAGTTTGAAGGTTAATCTAGCCAAAAACATTCAGTACTTC; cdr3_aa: CASSLKVNLAKNIQYF
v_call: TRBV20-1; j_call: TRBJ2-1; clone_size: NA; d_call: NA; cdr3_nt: TGCAGCGCCCATCCCGTATCCGGAGGCCACAATGAGCAGTTCTTC; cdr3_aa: CSAHPVSGGHNEQFF
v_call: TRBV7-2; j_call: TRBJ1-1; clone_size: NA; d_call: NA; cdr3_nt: TGTGCCAGCAGCGTACAGGGCGGGGACACTGAAGCTTTCTTT; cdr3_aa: CASSVQGGDTEAFF